A single sample is the source of the 22 T cell receptor beta chains below, sequenced in a study of OX40 agonist ivuxolimab in advanced cancers. The assay was immunoSEQ multiplex PCR, and TCRdb's table has in-frame clones only and misses some. Among tens of thousands of clones listed, roughly 84% were seen once. The sample was CD4+ or CD8+ T cells sorted from blood, taken in a trial of the OX40 agonist ivuxolimab. All receptors derive from an adult with an advanced solid tumor such as melanoma, head and neck, liver or kidney cancer.

This chain links TRBV7-3 with TRBJ2-1, with D possibly TRBD1 on 6 matching bases. The V and J ends lost 0 bases and 6 bases respectively, with 18 bases between them. CDR1 SGHTA and CDR2 FQGTGA come from the germline V gene. CDR3 length: 17 amino acids. Here the CDR3 reads CASSLTPGTTSLNEQFF. The CDR3, as DNA: TGTGCCAGCAGCTTAACGCCCGGGACAACGTCCCTCAATGAGCAGTTCTTC.

The chain couples TRBV18 to TRBJ2-1, with a weak D call TRBD2 (5 bases). Trimming took off 1 base at V and 0 bases at J, with 10 bases between the two ends. The germline gives CDR1 KGHSH, CDR2 LQKENI. The CDR3 covers 16 residues. CDR3 nucleotide sequence: TGTGCCAGCTCACCACAAGTGGGGAGCTCCTACAATGAGCAGTTCTTC. It yields the protein CASSPQVGSSYNEQFF.

V gene TRBV7-9 combines with J gene TRBJ1-6, with no clear D. Germline V gene data show CDR1 as SEHNR and CDR2 as FQNEAQ (reference sequence). V lost 5 bases to trimming and J lost 7 bases, with 21 bases between them. CDR3 length equals 17 residues. CDR3 coding DNA: TGTGCCAGCAGCCCCCACTGGGAAAAGGCTCTAAATTCACCCCTCCACTTT. This codes for CASSPHWEKALNSPLHF.

V and J are TRBV18 and TRBJ1-6; TRBD1 might be the D (5 bases). The CDR3 is 17 amino acids. Germline loops: CDR1 KGHSH, CDR2 LQKENI. V lost 0 bases, J lost 0 bases, and 9 bases lay in between. CDR3 DNA sequence: TGTGCCAGCTCACCACCGGGGGGGAGCTCCTATAATTCACCCCTCCACTTT. It codes for CASSPPGGSSYNSPLHF.

The chain links TRBV15 to TRBJ2-5, with a tentative D call TRBD2 (5 bases). In germline, CDR1 is LNHNV, CDR2 YYDKDF (reference sequence). V was trimmed by 2 bases and J by 5 bases, leaving 12 bases between them. CDR3 size: 14 residues. This CDR3 reads CATSRIQWTETQYF. CDR3 bases: TGTGCCACCAGCAGAATCCAATGGACTGAGACCCAGTACTTC.

The gene calls are TRBV7-3 and TRBJ2-1; the match to TRBD2 covers 9 bases. Germline V gene lookup returns CDR1 SGHTA and CDR2 FQGTGA. CDR3 length equals 16 residues. V lost 5 bases, J lost 8 bases, and 13 bases stayed unmatched. The CDR3 nucleotides are TGTGCCAGCAGCGAAGGGAAGCGGGAGGTGAGAGATGAGCAGTTCTTC. Amino acids: CASSEGKREVRDEQFF.

V gene TRBV4-1 combines with J gene TRBJ1-6; D not certain. In germline, CDR1 is MGHRA, CDR2 YSYEKL. Trimming took off 1 base at V and 8 bases at J, with 9 bases between the two ends. The CDR3 spans 14 residues. The CDR3 protein is CASSQGTVYSPLHF. In DNA form, the CDR3 reads TGCGCCAGCAGCCAAGGGACGGTTTATTCACCCCTCCACTTT.

The chain has TRBV9 and TRBJ2-1, with TRBD1 matching 9 bases. Germline CDR1 reads SGDLS; CDR2 reads YYNGEE. Unmatched junction bases numbered 12, after V lost 4 bases and J lost 7 bases. The CDR3 contains 16 residues. Here the CDR3 DNA reads TGTGCCAGCAGCATGGACTCACAGGGGGCGGTGAATGAGCAGTTCTTC. Protein sequence: CASSMDSQGAVNEQFF.

The V call is TRBV7-2, the J call TRBJ2-2; a possible D gene is TRBD2 (6 bases). The V gene's germline CDR1 is SGHTA and CDR2 FQGNSA. Trimming took off 1 base at V and 1 base at J, with 10 bases between the two ends. CDR3 length: 16 amino acids. The CDR3 DNA is TGTGCCAGCAGCTTAGGCGGCGGGAAGAACACCGGGGAGCTGTTTTTT. This codes for CASSLGGGKNTGELFF.

The V and J genes are TRBV11-3 and TRBJ1-4; no clear D gene. The V end was cut by 1 base, the J end by 0 bases, with 9 bases between. The germline V gene encodes CDR1 SGHNT and CDR2 YENEEA. CDR3 size: 16 residues. This chain's CDR3 is CASSLGGSSTNEKLFF. The CDR3 DNA sequence: TGTGCCAGCAGCTTAGGCGGCAGTTCAACTAATGAAAAACTGTTTTTT.

The V gene is TRBV5-1, the J gene TRBJ2-3; TRBD1 matches 7 bases. This CDR3 is built from 17 residues. Losses at the gene ends were 0 bases for V and 1 base for J; bases not matched to a gene: 8. From germline, CDR1 is SGHRS and CDR2 YFSETQ. CDR3 sequence: CASSLDTGAPRTDTQYF. The CDR3 region has the DNA TGCGCCAGCAGCTTGGACACAGGGGCGCCCCGCACAGATACGCAGTATTTT.

This clone has only a few counts. The chain couples TRBV15 to TRBJ1-5; TRBD1 is a possible D gene (5 bases). Germline CDR1 LNHNV, CDR2 YYDKDF (reference sequence). V was cut by 5 bases and J by 1 base, with 9 bases left in between. The CDR3 has 14 residues. CDR3: CATSGGGSNQPQHF. The CDR3 coding sequence is TGTGCCACCAGCGGGGGGGGAAGCAATCAGCCCCAGCATTTT.

V gene TRBV10-2 combines with J gene TRBJ1-5; TRBD1 aligns across 7 bases. This CDR3 has 13 amino acids. In germline, CDR1 is WSHSY, CDR2 SAAADI. Germline trimming cut 4 bases from V and 6 bases from J; bases unmatched to any gene: 3. DNA for the CDR3: TGCGCCAGCAGTGGACAGGGAAGTCAGCCCCAGCATTTT. Amino acid sequence: CASSGQGSQPQHF.

This clone showed up just once. This chain uses TRBV11-2 with TRBJ2-2, with D perhaps TRBD1 (5 bases). The CDR3 totals 16 residues. Germline assignment: CDR1 SGHAT and CDR2 FQNNGV. The germline V and J ends were trimmed by 7 bases and 0 bases, with 15 bases remaining between them. The DNA of the CDR3 is TGTGCCAGCAACATGCAGGGAAGTTCGAACACCGGGGAGCTGTTTTTT. Residues: CASNMQGSSNTGELFF.

The genes are TRBV6-6 and TRBJ1-3; D unclear. Germline V lookup: CDR1 MNHNY, CDR2 SVGAGI (reference sequence). There are 14 residues in the CDR3. The ends were cut back, 3 bases at V and 2 bases at J, with 8 bases in the middle. CDR3 sequence (DNA): TGTGCCAGCAGTTATGGGAGGCCTGGAAACACCATATATTTT. Protein product: CASSYGRPGNTIYF.

The genes are TRBV5-4 and TRBJ2-1; 11 bases match TRBD1. The germline CDR1 and CDR2 sequences are SGHNT and YYREEE (reference sequence). V was pared by 4 bases and J by 9 bases, with 6 bases of the junction left unmatched. The CDR3 has 14 amino acids. The CDR3: CASSRDRGISEQFF. The CDR3 DNA reads as TGTGCCAGCAGCCGGGACAGGGGGATCAGTGAGCAGTTCTTC.

The V and J genes are TRBV2 and TRBJ1-1; TRBD1 matches at 10 bases. This CDR3 is built from 16 residues. Trimming took 6 bases from V and 1 from J; bases not matched to a gene: 8. CDR1 SNHLY and CDR2 FYNNEI come from the germline V gene. CDR3 sequence: CASRDRTGGRNTEAFF. The CDR3 DNA follows: TGTGCCAGCAGAGACAGGACAGGGGGAAGGAACACTGAAGCTTTCTTT.

This chain links TRBV19 with TRBJ2-7; 7 bases match TRBD2. The V gene's germline CDR1 is LNHDA and CDR2 SQIVND (reference sequence). V gave up 5 bases and J gave up 3 bases; unmatched junction bases: 7. The CDR3 sequence is 14 residues long. CDR3 amino acids: CASSSGREGYEQYF. In DNA, the CDR3 is TGTGCCAGTAGTTCAGGGAGGGAGGGCTACGAGCAGTACTTC. Full variable domain (remainder filled in from reference TRBV19 and TRBJ2-7): DGGITQSPKYLFRKEGQNVTLSCEQNLNHDAMYWYRQDPGQGLRLIYYSQIVNDFQKGDIAEGYSVSREKKESFPLTVTSAQKNPTAFYLCASSSGREGYEQYFGPGTRLTVT.

The chain has TRBV27 and TRBJ1-1, with a weak D call TRBD1 (6 bases). The V end lost 5 bases, the J end lost 2 bases, and 12 bases lay between the germline ends. The CDR3 covers 14 residues. Germline values: CDR1 MNHEY, CDR2 SMNVEV (reference sequence). The CDR3 bases are TGTGCCAGCAGTCAAGGACAGCTTAACACTGAAGCTTTCTTT. Translated, it gives CASSQGQLNTEAFF.

The chain carries TRBV7-9 and TRBJ2-2; D remains unclear. The CDR3 is 14 amino acids. V was cut by 5 bases and J by 0 bases, with 7 bases left in between. Germline V gene data show CDR1 as SEHNR and CDR2 as FQNEAQ (reference sequence). Here the CDR3 reads CASSIQPNTGELFF. The CDR3, as DNA: TGTGCCAGCAGCATCCAGCCGAACACCGGGGAGCTGTTTTTT. Based on the CDR3 plus reference TRBV7-9 and TRBJ2-2, the full variable domain is DTGVSQNPRHKITKRGQNVTFRCDPISEHNRLYWYRQTLGQGPEFLTYFQNEAQLEKSRLLSDRFSAERPKGSFSTLEIQRTEQGDSAMYLCASSIQPNTGELFFGEGSRLTVL.

The chain combines TRBV2 with TRBJ1-2; TRBD1 agrees at 9 bases. The CDR3 covers 14 residues. CDR1 SNHLY and CDR2 FYNNEI come from the germline V gene. Trimming cost V 7 bases and J 7 bases; bases outside gene matches: 10. This CDR3 reads CASTWGQGAFGYTF. The CDR3 nucleotides read TGTGCCAGCACCTGGGGACAGGGAGCTTTTGGCTACACCTTC.

This clone was seen more than once but under ten times. The chain links TRBV19 to TRBJ1-1; D not resolved. The CDR3 is 15 amino acids. The V gene lost 10 bases and the J gene lost 1 base, with 19 bases spanning the gap. Per germline, CDR1 LNHDA and CDR2 SQIVND (reference sequence). CDR3 amino acids: CATNGVESGNTEAFF. DNA for the CDR3: TGTGCCACCAACGGGGTAGAGAGCGGGAACACTGAAGCTTTCTTT. Using reference TRBV19 and TRBJ1-1 for the parts outside the CDR3, the full variable domain is DGGITQSPKYLFRKEGQNVTLSCEQNLNHDAMYWYRQDPGQGLRLIYYSQIVNDFQKGDIAEGYSVSREKKESFPLTVTSAQKNPTAFYLCATNGVESGNTEAFFGQGTRLTVV.